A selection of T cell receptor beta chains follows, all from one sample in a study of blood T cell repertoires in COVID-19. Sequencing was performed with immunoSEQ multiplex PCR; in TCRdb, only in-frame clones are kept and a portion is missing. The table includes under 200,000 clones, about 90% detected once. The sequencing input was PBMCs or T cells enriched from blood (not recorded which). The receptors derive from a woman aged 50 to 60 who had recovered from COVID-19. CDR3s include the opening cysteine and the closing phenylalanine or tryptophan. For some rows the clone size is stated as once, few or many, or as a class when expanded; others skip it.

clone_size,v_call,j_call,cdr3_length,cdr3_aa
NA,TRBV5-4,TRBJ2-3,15,CASSLAGALRDTQYF
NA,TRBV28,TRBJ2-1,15,CASSLRDTGVNEQFF
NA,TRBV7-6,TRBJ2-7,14,CASSRSGYSYEQYF
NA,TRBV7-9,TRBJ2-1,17,CASSLYPSGRAQGEQFF
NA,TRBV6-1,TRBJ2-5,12,CASSEGAETQYF
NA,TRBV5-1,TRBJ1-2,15,CASSFRQGGVYGYTF
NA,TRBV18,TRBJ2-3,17,CASSPALAGGLTDTQYF
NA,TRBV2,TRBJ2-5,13,CASTWDFQETQYF
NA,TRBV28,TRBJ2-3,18,CASSFLGAAGGRTDTQYF
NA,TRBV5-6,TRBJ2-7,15,CASSPWSRAAGEQYF
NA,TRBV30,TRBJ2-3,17,CAWSPRTGSPSTDTQYF
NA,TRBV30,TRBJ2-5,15,CAWSGTGWLGETQYF
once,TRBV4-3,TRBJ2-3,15,CASSQDSGRPDTQYF
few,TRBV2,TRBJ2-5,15,CATSPRTGNGETQYF
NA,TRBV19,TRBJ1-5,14,CASRQTGFDQPQHF
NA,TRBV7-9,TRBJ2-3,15,CASSPQGAQADTQYF
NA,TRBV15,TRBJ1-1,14,CATSKTVMNTEAFF
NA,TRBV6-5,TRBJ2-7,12,CASRGRDNEQYF
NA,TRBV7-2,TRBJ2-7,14,CASSFRGGRDEQYF
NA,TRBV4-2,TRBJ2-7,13,CASSQAPGYEQYF
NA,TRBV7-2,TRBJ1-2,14,CASSLGSGNYGYTF
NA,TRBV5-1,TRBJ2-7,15,CASSLASGRLYEQYF
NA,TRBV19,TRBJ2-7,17,CASSRGTSGLFSYEQYF
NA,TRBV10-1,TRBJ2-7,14,CASSDPGTDYEQYF
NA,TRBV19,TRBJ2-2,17,CASRPLKKTANTGELFF
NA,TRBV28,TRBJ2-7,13,CASRQGSAYEQYF
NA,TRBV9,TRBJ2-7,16,CASSVEGDSTSYEQYF
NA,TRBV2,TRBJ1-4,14,CASSERGLREKLFF
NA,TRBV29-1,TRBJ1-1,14,CSVEESWAGTEAFF
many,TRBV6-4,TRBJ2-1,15,CASSDSTVEVNEQFF
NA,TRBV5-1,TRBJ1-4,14,CASSSGQINEKLFF
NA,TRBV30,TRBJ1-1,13,CAWSPTGNTEAFF
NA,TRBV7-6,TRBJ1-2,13,CASSLPGDYGYTF
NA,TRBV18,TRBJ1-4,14,CASSPSNRGEKLFF
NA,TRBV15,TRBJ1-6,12,CATSRDVSPLHF
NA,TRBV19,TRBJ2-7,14,CASSIAGGRDEQYF
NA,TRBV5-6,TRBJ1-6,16,CASSKWGRVDNSPLHF
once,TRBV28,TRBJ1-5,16,CASTRQGMGSNQPQHF
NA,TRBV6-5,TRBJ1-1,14,CASTLVQGRGEAFF
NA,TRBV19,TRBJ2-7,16,CASSTHIAGNRYEQYF
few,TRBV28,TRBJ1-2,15,CASSPGQRANYGYTF